The 23 T cell receptor beta chains below come from one sample, sequenced in a study of blood T cells in healthy people across ages. A sample-barcoded 5' primer and a J-beta primer mix were used in a second PCR of roughly 7 to 11 cycles. TCRdb re-called the 5' RACE reads through MiXCR, storing one row per CDR3 protein. The sample consists of about 570,000 distinct CDR3 sequences, approximately 25% of them appearing once. The sample comprised blood. The receptors originated from a woman in her 70s in good health.

This chain links TRBV25-1 with TRBJ1-1; 7 nucleotides line up with TRBD1. CDR3 length: 12 amino acids. V lost 8 bases, J lost 11 bases, and 11 bases stayed unmatched. Germline V gene data show CDR1 as MGHDK and CDR2 as SYGVNS. The CDR3 here is CASQVGRGAAFF. In DNA form, the CDR3 reads TGTGCCAGCCAGGTGGGCAGGGGGGCCGCTTTCTTT.

V gene TRBV4-1 combines with J gene TRBJ2-2; D is uncertain. The V gene lost 3 bases and the J gene lost 4 bases, with 15 bases spanning the gap. The CDR3 is 16 amino acids. CDR1 MGHRA and CDR2 YSYEKL come from the germline V gene. CDR3 in amino acids: CASSHPGELSTGELFF. As DNA, the CDR3 is TGCGCCAGCAGCCACCCCGGAGAACTATCCACCGGGGAGCTGTTTTTT.

J is TRBJ1-4 and V is TRBV20-1, with D possibly matching TRBD1 (5 bases). CDR1 and CDR2 from the germline V gene are DFQATT and SNEGSKA (reference sequence). This CDR3 is 14 amino acids long. V was cut by 5 bases and J by 5 bases, with 15 bases left in between. The CDR3 reads CSADPGIGNEKLFF. The DNA for the CDR3 is TGCAGTGCTGACCCAGGGATTGGGAATGAAAAACTGTTTTTT.

This clonotype has just a few counts. The rearrangement joins TRBV12-3 or TRBV12-4 to TRBJ1-6; the D gene is possibly TRBD1 (5 bases). Trimming left V 6 bases short and J 6 bases short, with 12 bases between. There are 14 residues in the CDR3. The CDR3 sequence is CASSPGTFNSPLHF. The CDR3 nucleotides read TGTGCCAGCAGCCCAGGGACGTTTAATTCACCCCTCCACTTT.

The chain employs TRBV19 and TRBJ2-1; possible D gene TRBD1, 6 bases. The CDR3 runs 15 residues. Germline V lookup: CDR1 LNHDA, CDR2 SQIVND (reference sequence). V shed 6 bases and J shed 3 bases, with 15 bases lying between them. The CDR3 is CASSTGLGVYNEQFF. The CDR3, as DNA: TGTGCCAGTAGCACAGGGCTCGGCGTCTACAATGAGCAGTTCTTC.

The sample holds many counts of this clonotype. The V call is TRBV7-9, the J call TRBJ2-7, with D possibly TRBD2 on 7 matching bases. The germline CDR1 and CDR2 sequences are SEHNR and FQNEAQ (reference sequence). The CDR3 extends over 16 amino acids. The V end lost 1 base, the J end lost 4 bases, and 17 bases lay between the germline ends. The CDR3 DNA reads TGTGCCAGCAGCTTAGTGGCGGGGGCGACGGGATACGAGCAGTACTTC. Residues: CASSLVAGATGYEQYF.

CDR3 residues: CASSLEGQGILNEQFF. In DNA form, the CDR3 reads TGCGCCAGCAGCTTGGAGGGACAGGGAATTCTGAATGAGCAGTTCTTC. The rearrangement uses TRBV5-1 and TRBJ2-1, with 9 bases identical to TRBD1. V lost 0 bases, J lost 7 bases, and 8 bases stayed unmatched. This CDR3 has 16 residues. CDR1 and CDR2 from the germline V gene are SGHRS and YFSETQ.

This clonotype occurred a few times. The chain employs TRBV20-1 and TRBJ1-4; 9 bases map to TRBD1. The CDR3 runs 16 residues. V shed 0 bases and J 8 bases; nucleotides not matched to a gene: 10. Looked up from germline, CDR1 is DFQATT and CDR2 is SNEGSKA (reference sequence). The CDR3 region has the DNA TGCAGTGCTAGAGATACGGGGACAGGGAATTTGGAAAAACTGTTTTTT. Translating it yields CSARDTGTGNLEKLFF.

The V and J genes are TRBV2 and TRBJ1-2; 7 bases are shared with TRBD1. The CDR3 has 13 residues. CDR1 is SNHLY and CDR2 is FYNNEI in the germline V gene. V lost 6 bases to trimming and J lost 7 bases; unmatched junction nucleotides: 8. CDR3 in amino acids: CASSQRQGSGYTF. The CDR3, as DNA: TGTGCCAGCAGCCAACGACAGGGCTCTGGCTACACCTTC. Drawing the rest from reference TRBV2 and TRBJ1-2, the complete variable domain is EPEVTQTPSHQVTQMGQEVILRCVPISNHLYFYWYRQILGQKVEFLVSFYNNEISEKSEIFDDQFSVERPDGSNFTLKIRSTKLEDSAMYFCASSQRQGSGYTFGSGTRLTVV.

This chain connects TRBV6-6 to TRBJ2-2; the D call may be TRBD1 or TRBD2 (5 bases each). This CDR3 has 15 residues. V lost 6 bases, J lost 2 bases, and 13 bases lay in between. Germline CDR1 and CDR2: MNHNY and SVGAGI (reference sequence). CDR3 coding DNA: TGTGCCAGCAGGCCATCCGGGACCAACACCGGGGAGCTGTTTTTT. It codes for CASRPSGTNTGELFF.

A few counts support this clonotype. This chain uses TRBV5-1 with TRBJ2-1; 7 nucleotides align to TRBD1. Germline-derived CDR1 and CDR2 are SGHRS and YFSETQ. The junction had 9 bases not matched to a gene; V was cut back by 0 bases and J by 9 bases. The CDR3 extends over 15 amino acids. The CDR3 sequence is CASSLDRQGTGEQFF. CDR3 sequence (DNA): TGCGCCAGCAGCTTGGACCGACAGGGAACGGGTGAGCAGTTCTTC.

This clonotype was seen a few times. The chain joins TRBV20-1 to TRBJ1-2; TRBD1 agrees at 7 bases. J was trimmed by 4 bases and V by 0 bases; bases with no gene match: 5. The CDR3 has 14 amino acids. CDR1 is DFQATT, CDR2 SNEGSKA, per germline (reference sequence). CDR3 DNA: TGCAGTGCTAGAGATGAGGACAGGACCTATGGCTACACCTTC. As protein: CSARDEDRTYGYTF.

The chain couples TRBV20-1 to TRBJ2-3, with 10 bases that match TRBD2. The CDR3 has 14 residues. In germline, CDR1 is DFQATT, CDR2 SNEGSKA (reference sequence). The V segment lost 5 bases and the J segment 2 bases; nucleotides outside the gene matches: 4. In DNA form, the CDR3 reads TGCAGTGCTGGTAGCGGGGGGCCCACAGATACGCAGTATTTT. This codes for CSAGSGGPTDTQYF.

The CDR3 DNA follows: TGTGCCACCAGTGAAGGACAGGCGGGGGCCAACGTCCTGACTTTC. This codes for CATSEGQAGANVLTF. J is TRBJ2-6 and V is TRBV24-1, with 7 bases aligning to TRBD1. This CDR3 is 15 amino acids long. V lost 4 bases, J lost 4 bases, and 3 bases stayed unmatched. CDR1 and CDR2 (germline): KGHDR, SFDVKD.

This clonotype was counted a few times. One end of the junction varies from germline; a read error may be responsible. The CDR3 DNA reads as TGTGCCGGCAGGCGGATGGTGAGCACAGATACGCAGTATTTT. It translates to CAGRRMVSTDTQYF. J is TRBJ2-3 and V is TRBV2; D is undetermined. The CDR3 sequence is 14 residues long. Germline assignment: CDR1 SNHLY and CDR2 FYNNEI.

The V and J genes are TRBV4-3 and TRBJ2-5, with a tentative D call TRBD1 (5 bases). TRBJ2-1 explains the end of the DNA better; the J call may be wrong. Germline V gene sequence: CDR1 LGHNA, CDR2 YSLEER. The CDR3 length is 17 residues. The CDR3 spells CASSHEARGNRYNEQFF. In DNA form, the CDR3 reads TGCGCCAGCAGCCATGAGGCTAGGGGTAACCGGTACAATGAGCAGTTCTTC.

There are a few counts of this clonotype. The chain uses TRBV18 and TRBJ2-5; D possibly corresponds to TRBD1 (6 bases). The end of the DNA is better explained by TRBJ2-7, so the J call may be wrong. The CDR3 runs to 14 residues. Germline V gene sequence: CDR1 KGHSH, CDR2 LQKENI. CDR3: CASSAAGVHYEQYF. Here the CDR3 DNA reads TGTGCCAGCTCCGCCGCAGGGGTCCATTACGAGCAGTACTTC.

In this sample, this clonotype turned up a few times. This sequence joins TRBV4-2 and TRBJ2-3, with unresolved D. Trimming took off 0 bases at V and 4 bases at J, with 11 bases between the two ends. In germline, CDR1 is LGHNA, CDR2 YNFKEQ. The CDR3 spans 15 residues. Here the CDR3 DNA reads TGTGCCAGCAGCCAAGATCTACCGCTGCCAGATACGCAGTATTTT. Amino acid sequence: CASSQDLPLPDTQYF.

This clonotype was seen repeatedly, ten times or more. The rearrangement uses TRBV6-6 and TRBJ2-3; 7 bases match TRBD1. Judging by the DNA end, TRBJ2-5 fits better; the J call may be wrong. The CDR3 is made up of 13 amino acids. CDR1 is MNHNY and CDR2 is SVGAGI in the germline V gene (reference sequence). DNA for the CDR3: TGTGCCAGCAGCTTACAGGGGCAGGGGACCCAGTACTTC. Translated: CASSLQGQGTQYF.

This rearrangement joins TRBV6-2 or TRBV6-3 to TRBJ2-7; 8 bases match TRBD1. Losses at the gene ends were 8 bases for V and 4 bases for J; bases not matched to a gene: 4. Germline assignment: CDR1 MNHEY and CDR2 SVGEGT. The CDR3 runs 12 residues. The CDR3 loop reads CASGRQGYEQYF. Here the CDR3 DNA reads TGTGCCAGCGGTCGACAGGGGTACGAGCAGTACTTC.

The chain recombines TRBV5-1 with TRBJ2-5; tentatively, D is TRBD2 (5 bases). This CDR3 is 15 amino acids long. The V end lost 1 base, the J end lost 4 bases, and 14 bases lay between the germline ends. Germline CDR1 SGHRS, CDR2 YFSETQ. The CDR3 sequence: CASSLLPARAETQYF. CDR3 in DNA: TGCGCCAGCAGCTTGTTACCCGCGAGGGCAGAGACCCAGTACTTC.

The V call is TRBV6-1, the J call TRBJ2-3; TRBD2 matches at 7 bases. The CDR3 is 17 residues long. The germline V gene has CDR1 MNHNS and CDR2 SASEGT. The ends lost 4 bases at V and 3 bases at J; junction bases unmatched: 13. This CDR3 reads CASSVNRHGGLTDTQYF. Written as DNA, the CDR3 is TGTGCCAGCAGTGTCAACCGGCACGGGGGGTTAACAGATACGCAGTATTTT.

This chain uses TRBV20-1 with TRBJ2-3; 10 bases agree with TRBD2. The V gene's germline CDR1 is DFQATT and CDR2 SNEGSKA (reference sequence). The CDR3 length is 14 residues. Germline trimming cut 3 bases from V and 6 bases from J; bases unmatched to any gene: 6. Written as DNA, the CDR3 is TGCAGTGCTAGGGAAGCGGGGGGGCAGGATACGCAGTATTTT. This translates into CSAREAGGQDTQYF.